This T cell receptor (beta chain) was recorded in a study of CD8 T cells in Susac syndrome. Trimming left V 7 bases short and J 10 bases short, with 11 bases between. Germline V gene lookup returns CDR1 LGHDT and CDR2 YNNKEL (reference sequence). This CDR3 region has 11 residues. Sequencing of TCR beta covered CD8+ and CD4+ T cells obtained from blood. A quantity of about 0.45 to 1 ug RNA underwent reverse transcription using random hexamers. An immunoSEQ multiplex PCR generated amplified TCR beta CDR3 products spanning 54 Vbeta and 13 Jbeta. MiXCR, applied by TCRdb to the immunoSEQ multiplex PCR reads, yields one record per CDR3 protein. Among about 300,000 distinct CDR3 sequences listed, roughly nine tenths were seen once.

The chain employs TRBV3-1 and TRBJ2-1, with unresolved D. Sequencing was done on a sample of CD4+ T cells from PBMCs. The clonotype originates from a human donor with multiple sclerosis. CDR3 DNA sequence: TGTGCCAGCACCCGGGCTAGGGAGCAGTTCTTC. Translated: CASTRAREQFF.